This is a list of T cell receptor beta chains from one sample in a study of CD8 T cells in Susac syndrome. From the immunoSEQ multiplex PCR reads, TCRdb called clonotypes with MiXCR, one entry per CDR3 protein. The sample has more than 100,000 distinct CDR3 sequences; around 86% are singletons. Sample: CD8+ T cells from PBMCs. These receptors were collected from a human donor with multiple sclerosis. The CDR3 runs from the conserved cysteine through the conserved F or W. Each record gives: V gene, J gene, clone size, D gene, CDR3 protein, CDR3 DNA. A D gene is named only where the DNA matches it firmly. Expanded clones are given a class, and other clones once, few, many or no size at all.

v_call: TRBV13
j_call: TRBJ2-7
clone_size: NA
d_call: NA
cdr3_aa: CASSSRLEDEQYF
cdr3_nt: TGTGCCAGCAGCTCCCGGCTGGAGGACGAGCAGTACTTC

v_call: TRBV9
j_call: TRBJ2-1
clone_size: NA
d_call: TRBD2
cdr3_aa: CASSVRAGVKNEQFF
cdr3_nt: TGTGCCAGCAGCGTAAGAGCGGGAGTTAAGAATGAGCAGTTCTTC

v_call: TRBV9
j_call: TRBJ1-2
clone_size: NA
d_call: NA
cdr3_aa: CASSAGDANYGYTF
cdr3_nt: TGTGCCAGCAGCGCAGGGGATGCTAACTATGGCTACACCTTC

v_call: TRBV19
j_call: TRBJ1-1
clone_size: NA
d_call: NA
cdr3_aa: CASSAGWTEAFF
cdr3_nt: TGTGCCAGTAGTGCAGGTTGGACTGAAGCTTTCTTT

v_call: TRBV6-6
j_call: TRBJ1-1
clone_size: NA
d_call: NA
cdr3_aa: CASSYLEQIFGEAFF
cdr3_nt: TGTGCCAGCAGTTACTTGGAACAGATATTTGGGGAAGCTTTCTTT

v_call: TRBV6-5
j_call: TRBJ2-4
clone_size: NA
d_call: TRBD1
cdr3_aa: CAEGDRGENIQYF
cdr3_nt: TGTGCCGAGGGGGACAGGGGGGAAAACATTCAGTACTTC

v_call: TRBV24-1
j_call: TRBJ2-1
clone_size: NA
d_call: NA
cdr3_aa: CATSDFLGTNEQFF
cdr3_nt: TGTGCCACCAGTGATTTCCTAGGGACCAATGAGCAGTTCTTC

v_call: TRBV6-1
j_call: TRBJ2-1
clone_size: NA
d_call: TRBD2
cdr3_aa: CASSQREGLAGPYNEQFF
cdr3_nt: TGTGCCAGCAGCCAACGAGAGGGACTAGCGGGACCCTACAATGAGCAGTTCTTC

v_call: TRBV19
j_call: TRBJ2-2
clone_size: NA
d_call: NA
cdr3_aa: CGASDTGELFF
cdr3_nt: TGTGGGGCGTCGGACACCGGGGAGCTGTTTTTT

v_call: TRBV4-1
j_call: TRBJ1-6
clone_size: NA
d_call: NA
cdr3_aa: CASSQIEVGDSPLHF
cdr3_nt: TGCGCCAGCAGCCAAATAGAAGTAGGCGATTCACCCCTCCACTTT

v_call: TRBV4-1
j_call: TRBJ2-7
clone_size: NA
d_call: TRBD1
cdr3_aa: CASSQIWTGEGNEQYF
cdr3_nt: TGCGCCAGCAGCCAGATATGGACAGGGGAGGGGAACGAGCAGTACTTC

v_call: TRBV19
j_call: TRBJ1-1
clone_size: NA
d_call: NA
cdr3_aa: CASSIIFQGTTEAFF
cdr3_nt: TGTGCCAGTAGTATAATATTCCAGGGGACCACTGAAGCTTTCTTT

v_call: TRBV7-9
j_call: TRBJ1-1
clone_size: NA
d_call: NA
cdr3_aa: CASSLAGLRRDHREAFF
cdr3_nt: TGTGCCAGCAGCTTAGCTGGCTTGCGCAGGGATCATCGTGAAGCTTTCTTT

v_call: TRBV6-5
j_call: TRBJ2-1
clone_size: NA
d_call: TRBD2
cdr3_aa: CASSYTDTSGLYNEQFF
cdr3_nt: TGTGCCAGCAGTTACACAGACACTAGCGGCCTTTACAATGAGCAGTTCTTC

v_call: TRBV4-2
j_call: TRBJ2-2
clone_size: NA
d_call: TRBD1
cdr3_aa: CASSPGTGGGPGELFF
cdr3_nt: TGTGCCAGCAGCCCGGGGACAGGGGGCGGTCCCGGGGAGCTGTTTTTT

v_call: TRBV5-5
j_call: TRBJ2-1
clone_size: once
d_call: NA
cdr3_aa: CASSFTLSEQFF
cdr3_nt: TGTGCCAGCAGCTTTACTCTGTCCGAGCAGTTCTTC

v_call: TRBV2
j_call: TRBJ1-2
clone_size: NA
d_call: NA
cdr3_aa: CATPPSVYRGYTF
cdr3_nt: TGTGCCACCCCCCCCTCGGTTTACCGTGGCTACACCTTC

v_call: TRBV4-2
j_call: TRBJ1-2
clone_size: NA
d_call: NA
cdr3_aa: CASSPQGGNGYTF
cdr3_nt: TGTGCCAGCAGCCCACAGGGAGGGAACGGCTACACCTTC

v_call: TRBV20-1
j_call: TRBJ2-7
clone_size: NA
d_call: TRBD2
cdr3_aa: CSARDPMGLPLTYEQYF
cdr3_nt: TGCAGTGCTAGAGATCCCATGGGACTACCGCTAACCTACGAGCAGTACTTC

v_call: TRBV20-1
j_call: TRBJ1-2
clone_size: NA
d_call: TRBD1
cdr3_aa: CSAKGQGQVYGYTF
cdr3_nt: TGCAGTGCAAAAGGACAGGGACAAGTCTATGGCTACACCTTC

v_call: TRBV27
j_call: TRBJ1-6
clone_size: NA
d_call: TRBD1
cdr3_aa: CASSWDRGPSPLHF
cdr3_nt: TGTGCCAGCAGTTGGGACAGGGGGCCTTCACCCCTCCACTTT

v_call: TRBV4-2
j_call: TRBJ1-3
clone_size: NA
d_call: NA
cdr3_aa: CASSQDPPPPAYTIYF
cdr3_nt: TGTGCCAGCAGCCAAGATCCCCCACCTCCCGCCTACACCATATATTTT

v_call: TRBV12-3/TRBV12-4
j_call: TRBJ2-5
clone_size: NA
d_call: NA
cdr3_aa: CASSFFRAETQYF
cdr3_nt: TGTGCCAGCAGTTTTTTTCGCGCAGAGACCCAGTACTTC

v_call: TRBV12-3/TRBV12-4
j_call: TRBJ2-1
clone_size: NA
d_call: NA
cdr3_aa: CASSHPRASYNEQFF
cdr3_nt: TGTGCCAGCAGTCACCCGCGGGCATCCTACAATGAGCAGTTCTTC

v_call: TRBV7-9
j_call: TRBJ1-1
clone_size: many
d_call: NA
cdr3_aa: CASSPGGVEAFF
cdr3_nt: TGTGCCAGCAGCCCTGGCGGGGTTGAAGCTTTCTTT

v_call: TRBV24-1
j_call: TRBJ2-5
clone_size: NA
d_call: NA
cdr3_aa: CATSDSDTQETQYF
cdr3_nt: TGTGCCACCAGTGATTCCGACACGCAAGAGACCCAGTACTTC

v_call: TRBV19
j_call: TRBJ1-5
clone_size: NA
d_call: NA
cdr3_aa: CASSIDLFGGGNQPQHF
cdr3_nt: TGTGCCAGTAGTATAGATCTTTTTGGGGGGGGCAATCAGCCCCAGCATTTT

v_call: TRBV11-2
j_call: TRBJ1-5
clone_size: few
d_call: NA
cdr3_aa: CASSLLDGPNQPQHF
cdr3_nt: TGTGCCAGCAGCTTACTGGACGGACCCAATCAGCCCCAGCATTTT

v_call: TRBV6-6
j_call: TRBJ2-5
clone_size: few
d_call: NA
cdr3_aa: CASSLRALETQYF
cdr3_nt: TGTGCCAGCAGTTTAAGGGCGTTGGAGACCCAGTACTTC

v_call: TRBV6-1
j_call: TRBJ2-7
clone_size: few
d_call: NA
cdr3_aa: CASSARGSYEQYF
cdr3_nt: TGTGCCAGCTCAGCGAGAGGTTCCTACGAGCAGTACTTC

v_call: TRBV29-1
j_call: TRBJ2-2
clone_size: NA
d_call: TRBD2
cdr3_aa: CSVETSGGLNTGELFF
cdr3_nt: TGCAGCGTGGAGACTAGCGGGGGATTGAACACCGGGGAGCTGTTTTTT

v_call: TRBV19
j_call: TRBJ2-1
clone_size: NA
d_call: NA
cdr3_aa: CASSRGGYNEQFF
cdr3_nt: TGTGCCAGTAGCAGGGGGGGCTACAATGAGCAGTTCTTC

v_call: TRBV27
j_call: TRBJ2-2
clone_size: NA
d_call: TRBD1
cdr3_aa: CASSLLTGAAGELFF
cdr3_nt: TGTGCCAGCAGTTTATTGACAGGGGCTGCCGGGGAGCTGTTTTTT

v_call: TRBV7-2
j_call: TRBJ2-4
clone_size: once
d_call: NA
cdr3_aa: CASSPAPGYIQYF
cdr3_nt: TGTGCCAGCAGCCCCGCCCCAGGGTACATTCAGTACTTC

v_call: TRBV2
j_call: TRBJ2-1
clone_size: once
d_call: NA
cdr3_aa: CAIPGAYYNEQFF
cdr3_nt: TGTGCCATCCCAGGGGCTTACTACAATGAGCAGTTCTTC

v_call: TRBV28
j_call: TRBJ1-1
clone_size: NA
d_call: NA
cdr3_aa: CASSLGRVVTEAFF
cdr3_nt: TGTGCCAGCAGTTTGGGTAGGGTAGTCACTGAAGCTTTCTTT

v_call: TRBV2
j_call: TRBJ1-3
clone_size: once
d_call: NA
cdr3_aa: CASSGQHDSGNTIYF
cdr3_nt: TGTGCCAGCAGTGGACAGCACGACTCTGGAAACACCATATATTTT

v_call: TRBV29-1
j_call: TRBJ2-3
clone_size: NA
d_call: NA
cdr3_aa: CSVVRGEADTQYF
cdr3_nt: TGCAGCGTTGTAAGGGGAGAGGCAGATACGCAGTATTTT

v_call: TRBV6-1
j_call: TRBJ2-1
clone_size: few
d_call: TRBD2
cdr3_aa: CASNPLAGPGNEQFF
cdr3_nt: TGTGCCAGCAACCCACTAGCGGGACCGGGCAATGAGCAGTTCTTC

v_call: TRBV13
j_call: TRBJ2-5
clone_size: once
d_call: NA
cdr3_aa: CASSLGETAIQETQYF
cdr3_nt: TGTGCCAGCAGCTTAGGGGAGACAGCTATCCAAGAGACCCAGTACTTC

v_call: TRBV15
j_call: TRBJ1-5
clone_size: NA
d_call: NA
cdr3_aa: CATSRAGGNQPQHF
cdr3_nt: TGTGCCACCAGCAGAGCAGGTGGTAATCAGCCCCAGCATTTT